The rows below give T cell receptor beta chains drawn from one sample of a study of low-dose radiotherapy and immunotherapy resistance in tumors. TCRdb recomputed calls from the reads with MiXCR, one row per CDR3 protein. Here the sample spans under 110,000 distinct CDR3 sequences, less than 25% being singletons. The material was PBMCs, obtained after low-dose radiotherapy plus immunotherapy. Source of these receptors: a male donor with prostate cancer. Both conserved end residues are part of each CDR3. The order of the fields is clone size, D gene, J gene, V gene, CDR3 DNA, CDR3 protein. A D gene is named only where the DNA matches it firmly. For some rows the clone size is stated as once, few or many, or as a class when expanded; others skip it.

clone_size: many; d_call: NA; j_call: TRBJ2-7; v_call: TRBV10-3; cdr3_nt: TGTGCCATCAGTGGTGGTACCGGGCAGTACTTC; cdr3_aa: CAISGGTGQYF
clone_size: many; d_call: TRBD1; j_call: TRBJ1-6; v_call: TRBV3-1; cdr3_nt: TGTGCCAGCAGCCATTTAAGGGGACAGGGTCTCCTCCACTTT; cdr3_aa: CASSHLRGQGLLHF
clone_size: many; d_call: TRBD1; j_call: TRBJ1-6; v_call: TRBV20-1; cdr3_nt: TGCAGTGCTACCCGACAGGGCGGTTCACCCCTCCACTTT; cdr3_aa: CSATRQGGSPLHF
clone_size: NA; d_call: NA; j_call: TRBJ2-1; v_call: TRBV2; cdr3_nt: TGTGCCAGCCAGCCCCGGGGCCGAACCTACAATGAGCAGTTCTTC; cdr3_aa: CASQPRGRTYNEQFF
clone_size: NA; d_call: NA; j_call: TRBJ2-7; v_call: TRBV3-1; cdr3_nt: TGTGCCAGCAGCCAAGAGTTTACGACCCTGTCATCCTACGAGCAGTACTTC; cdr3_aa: CASSQEFTTLSSYEQYF
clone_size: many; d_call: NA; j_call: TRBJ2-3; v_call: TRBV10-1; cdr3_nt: TGCGCCAGCAGTGAGTCGGTTTTGAGTAGTTCCACAGATACGCAGTATTTT; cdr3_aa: CASSESVLSSSTDTQYF
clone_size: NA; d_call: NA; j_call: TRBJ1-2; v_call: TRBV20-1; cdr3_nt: TGCAGTGCTAGAGATGATTGGGATGGCTACACCTTC; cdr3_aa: CSARDDWDGYTF
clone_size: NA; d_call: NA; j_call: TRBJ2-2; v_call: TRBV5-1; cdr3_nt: TGCGCCAGCAGCTTGGCTGGGACCAGGGAGCTGTTTTTT; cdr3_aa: CASSLAGTRELFF
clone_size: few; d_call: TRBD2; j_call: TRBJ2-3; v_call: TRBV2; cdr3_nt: TGTGCCAGCAGTTTAGCGACTAGCGGGGAAAGCACAGATACGCAGTATTTT; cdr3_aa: CASSLATSGESTDTQYF
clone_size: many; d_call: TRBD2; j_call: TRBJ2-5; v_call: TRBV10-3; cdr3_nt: TGTGCCATCAGTGACCCCGGACTAGCGATCCAAGAGACCCAGTACTTC; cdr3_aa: CAISDPGLAIQETQYF
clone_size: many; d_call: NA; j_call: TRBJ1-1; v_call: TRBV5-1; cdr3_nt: TGCGCCAGCAGCTGGACCGGGACCGGGAACACTGAAGCTTTCTTT; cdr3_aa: CASSWTGTGNTEAFF
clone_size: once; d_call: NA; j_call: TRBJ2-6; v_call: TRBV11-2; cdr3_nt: TGTGGCAGCAGCTTTGCGGGGCCCTCTGGGGCCAACATCCTGACTTTC; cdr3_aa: CGSSFAGPSGANILTF
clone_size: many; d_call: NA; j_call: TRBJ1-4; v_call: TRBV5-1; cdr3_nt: TGCGCCAGCAGCTTGACCCAGGAGACTAATGAAAAACTGTTTTTT; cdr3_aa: CASSLTQETNEKLFF
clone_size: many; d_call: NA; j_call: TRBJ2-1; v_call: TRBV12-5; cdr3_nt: TGTGCTAGTGACTCCCTCCTCAGCAGTGAGCAGTTCTTC; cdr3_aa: CASDSLLSSEQFF
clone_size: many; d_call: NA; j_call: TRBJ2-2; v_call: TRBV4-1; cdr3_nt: TGCGCCAGCAGCCAATGGGAGAACACCGGGGAGCTGTTTTTT; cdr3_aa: CASSQWENTGELFF
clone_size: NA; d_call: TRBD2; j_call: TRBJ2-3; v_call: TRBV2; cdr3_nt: TGTGCCAATCCTAGCGGGGATACGCAGTATTTT; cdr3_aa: CANPSGDTQYF